Included here is one TCR beta chain sequence, with context. Researchers sorted participants into cohorts using their self-reported clinical history. Per the study methods: Reference gene primer amplification gave estimated nucleated cell counts. Profiled with immunoSEQ multiplex PCR; TCRdb holds only in-frame clones, not every one. That table is the source of V, J and clone size, and D and trimming were worked out from the DNA. Altogether 150,000 to 200,000 clones are present, approximately 84% being singletons, with the ten largest covering 0.95% to 1.5%. The source of the sample is a study of blood T cell repertoires in COVID-19. CDR1 and CDR2 from the germline V gene are SGHTA and FQGTGA. CDR3 length: 12 amino acids. Trimming took 6 bases from V and 12 from J, leaving 15 bases between them.

Sequenced: PBMCs or T cells enriched from blood (not recorded which). This chain links TRBV7-3 with TRBJ2-1; weak D call: TRBD1 (6 bases). The TCR was taken from a human donor with acute COVID-19. The donor label of this sample is uncertain. In DNA, the CDR3 is TGTGCCAGCAGTACACAGGGTGAGGGGCAGTTCTTC. Protein sequence: CASSTQGEGQFF.